Shown below are 8 T cell receptor beta chains from a single sample sequenced in a study of post-analysis software for immune sequencing data. Study-wide results and caveats: Roughly five TRBV segments appeared more often in patients than in controls, and TRBV5-6, TRBV5-1 and TRBV20-1 were among these.

TCR beta libraries were prepared from cDNA with unique molecular identifiers. TCRdb recomputed calls from the PCR reads with MiXCR, one row per CDR3 protein. Here the sample spans around 700,000 distinct CDR3 sequences, 55% to 60% being singletons. Their cognate antigens are unknown. The sample comprised blood. Receptor source: a girl aged 2 to 10 with multiple sclerosis.

This clonotype was observed a handful of times. The chain joins TRBV5-1 to TRBJ1-2; 8 bases are a match to TRBD1. The CDR3 is 13 amino acids. V dropped 1 base and J dropped 6; count of bases not matched to a gene: 2. Looked up from germline, CDR1 is SGHRS and CDR2 is YFSETQ. Written as DNA, the CDR3 is TGCGCCAGCAGCTTGCCGACAGGGGATGGCTACACCTTC. Encoded protein: CASSLPTGDGYTF. Supplemented by reference TRBV5-1 and TRBJ1-2, the full variable domain reads KAGVTQTPRYLIKTRGQQVTLSCSPISGHRSVSWYQQTPGQGLQFLFEYFSETQRNKGNFPGRFSGRQFSNSRSEMNVSTLELGDSALYLCASSLPTGDGYTFGSGTRLTVV.

The rearrangement joins TRBV6-5 to TRBJ2-7; 12 bases match TRBD2. The V gene end was trimmed by 2 bases and the J gene end by 0 bases; junction bases not matched to a gene: 11. Germline V gene sequence: CDR1 MNHEY, CDR2 SVGAGI. CDR3 length: 19 residues. CDR3 sequence reads: CASSYKGSGTSGLSYEQYF. For the CDR3, the DNA is TGTGCCAGCAGTTACAAAGGATCAGGGACTAGCGGGCTCTCCTACGAGCAGTACTTC.

The chain links TRBV4-2 to TRBJ2-7; 9 bases align to TRBD2. Germline CDR1 is LGHNA and CDR2 is YNFKEQ. The ends lost 3 bases at V and 0 bases at J; junction bases unmatched: 6. This CDR3 contains 16 residues. CDR3 sequence: CASSQNSGSFSYEQYF. The CDR3 region has the DNA TGTGCCAGCAGCCAGAATAGCGGGAGCTTCTCCTACGAGCAGTACTTC.

This chain links TRBV6-1 with TRBJ2-5; D is ambiguous. The DNA matches TRBJ2-7 better at its end, which makes the J call doubtful. The V gene's germline CDR1 is MNHNS and CDR2 SASEGT. The length of the CDR3 is 11 residues. CDR3 in DNA: TGTGCCAGCGACCAGGTCTACGAGCAGTACTTC. Protein: CASDQVYEQYF.

V and J are TRBV29-1 and TRBJ2-6; unclear D gene. V dropped 5 bases and J dropped 1 base, with 3 bases sitting between them. The CDR3 consists of 12 residues. CDR1 is SQVTM, CDR2 ANQGSEA, per germline. The CDR3 nucleotides read TGCAGCGTTTTTTCTGGGGCCAACGTCCTGACTTTC. Translated: CSVFSGANVLTF.

J is TRBJ1-1 and V is TRBV7-9, with 8 positions matching TRBD1. This CDR3 is 15 amino acids long. Germline V gene data show CDR1 as SEHNR and CDR2 as FQNEAQ (reference sequence). V was clipped by 5 bases and J by 0 bases; unmatched bases: 5. The CDR3 protein is CASSPRTGMNTEAFF. CDR3 nucleotides: TGTGCCAGCAGCCCAAGGACAGGGATGAACACTGAAGCTTTCTTT.

Only a few counts were recorded for this clonotype. The junction and the germline gene differ at one end; a read error may be behind it. The chain is built from TRBV3-1 and TRBJ2-1; D is unclear. CDR1 and CDR2 (germline): LGHDT, YNNKEL (reference sequence). The CDR3 spans 14 residues. CDR3 DNA sequence: TGTGCCAGCAGTCAAGACGGGCCGGGCGATGAGCAGTTCTTC. Translated: CASSQDGPGDEQFF.

J is TRBJ2-7 and V is TRBV7-9; TRBD2 matches 11 bases. The CDR3 sequence is 14 residues long. V shed 7 bases and J 2 bases; nucleotides not matched to a gene: 4. The V gene's germline CDR1 is SEHNR and CDR2 FQNEAQ (reference sequence). The CDR3 DNA sequence: TGTGCCAGCACTACTAGCGGGAGTACCTACGAGCAGTACTTC. As protein: CASTTSGSTYEQYF.